Below, 3 T cell receptor beta chains from the same sample are listed, as sequenced in a study of shared clonotypes between healthy human individuals. Only in-frame clones appear in the TCRdb table, and some are missing; sequencing was by immunoSEQ multiplex PCR. Here the sample spans approximately 1.1 million clones, 70% to 80% being singletons. The sequencing input was memory CD4+ T cells from PBMCs. As for subset: CD45RA-negative fraction. These receptors originate from a man between 18 and 29 years old in good health. Some clones in this sample may be carry-over from other donors' samples.

This rearrangement joins TRBV6-5 to TRBJ2-7; weak D call: TRBD2 (6 bases). Between the trimmed V and J ends, which lost 6 bases and 5 bases, there was a span of 11 bases. The CDR3 length is 12 residues. In germline, CDR1 is MNHEY, CDR2 SVGAGI. The CDR3 here is CASRGRWDEQYF. DNA for the CDR3: TGTGCCAGCAGGGGGAGGTGGGACGAGCAGTACTTC.

This clone was detected only once. The rearrangement uses TRBV7-3 and TRBJ2-1; tentative D call: TRBD2 (5 bases). This CDR3 region has 14 residues. The V end was cut by 3 bases, the J end by 5 bases, with 11 bases between. CDR1 SGHTA and CDR2 FQGTGA come from the germline V gene. The CDR3 DNA sequence: TGTGCCAGCAGCTTTTTGGTAGCGAACAATGAGCAGTTCTTC. As protein: CASSFLVANNEQFF.

This clone showed up just a few times. This chain joins TRBV12-5 and TRBJ2-5, with no clear D. The CDR3 has 12 residues. The germline V gene has CDR1 LGHNT and CDR2 FRNRAP. Between the trimmed V and J ends, which lost 1 base and 6 bases, there was a span of 6 bases. CDR3 region: CASGLEIKTQYF. The CDR3 DNA follows: TGTGCTAGTGGTTTGGAGATAAAGACCCAGTACTTC.